A selection of T cell receptor beta chains follows, all from one sample in a study of OX40 agonist ivuxolimab in advanced cancers. Generated by immunoSEQ multiplex PCR, the TCRdb table keeps only in-frame clones and is missing some. The data hold more than 40,000 clones, with over 65% observed a single time. This material consisted of CD4+ or CD8+ T cells sorted from blood, taken in a trial of the OX40 agonist ivuxolimab. The receptors here all came from an adult with an advanced solid tumor such as melanoma, head and neck, liver or kidney cancer. CDR3s include the opening cysteine and the closing phenylalanine or tryptophan. The D gene is left open where the match is weak. The size entry is marked missing in some rows and otherwise reads once, few, many or a size class.

j_gene,abundance,d_gene,v_gene,CDR3nt,CDR3aa
TRBJ2-2,-,TRBD2,TRBV7-2,TGTGCCAGCAGCCGGGGGGGCGCGAACACCGGGGAGCTGTTTTTT,CASSRGGANTGELFF
TRBJ1-1,-,-,TRBV7-3,TGTGCCAGCAGCCGCGGAGGTTGGGATGAAGCTTTCTTT,CASSRGGWDEAFF
TRBJ2-2,-,-,TRBV7-3,TGTGCCAGCAGCTTAACTAGCGCGAACACCGGGGAGCTGTTTTTT,CASSLTSANTGELFF
TRBJ1-1,-,-,TRBV7-3,TGTGCCAGCAGCATCCTACAGAACACTGAAGCTTTCTTT,CASSILQNTEAFF
TRBJ1-5,-,-,TRBV27,TGTGCCAGCAGTTTTGGGGGGGGTGGCAATCAGCCCCAGCATTTT,CASSFGGGGNQPQHF
TRBJ1-2,-,-,TRBV15,TGTGCCACCAGCAGAGACGTGATAGGGGGCTATGGCTACACCTTC,CATSRDVIGGYGYTF
TRBJ2-3,few,TRBD2,TRBV15,TGTGCCACCAATGATAGACGGACTAGCGGCACAGATACGCAGTATTTT,CATNDRRTSGTDTQYF
TRBJ2-7,once,-,TRBV6-5,TGTGCCAGCGGAAACCAGGGTTACGAGCAGTACTTC,CASGNQGYEQYF
TRBJ2-1,-,-,TRBV2,TGTGCCAGCACCGAGGGAGGCCGAGTCAATGAGCAGTTCTTC,CASTEGGRVNEQFF
TRBJ2-7,-,-,TRBV5-5,TGTGCCAGCAGCTTGGGGCTAAGCTCCGAGCAGTACTTC,CASSLGLSSEQYF
TRBJ2-1,few,TRBD2,TRBV6-6,TGTGCCAGCAGTAGTCTAGCGGACAATGAGCAGTTCTTC,CASSSLADNEQFF
TRBJ2-7,-,-,TRBV16,TGTGCCAGCAGCCTAGATGGGAATACCGCCTACGAGCAGTACTTC,CASSLDGNTAYEQYF
TRBJ2-1,-,TRBD2,TRBV5-1,TGCGCCAGCAGCTCGGGGACTAGCGGGAGAGTCAGTGAGCAGTTCTTC,CASSSGTSGRVSEQFF
TRBJ2-3,-,TRBD2,TRBV2,TGTGCCAGCAATACGCGGGAGGGCCTAGATACGCAGTATTTT,CASNTREGLDTQYF
TRBJ1-5,medium-sized,-,TRBV28,TGTGCCAGTCACCCCTACAGGAATCAGCCCCAGCATTTT,CASHPYRNQPQHF
TRBJ2-7,-,-,TRBV30,TGTGCCTGGAGTGTGGGAGGAGCAAATTCCTACGAGCAGTACTTC,CAWSVGGANSYEQYF
TRBJ1-2,-,-,TRBV27,TGTGCCAGCAGTTTAAGGGCAGACTATGGCTACACCTTC,CASSLRADYGYTF
TRBJ1-2,-,-,TRBV6-6,TGTGCCAGCAGTTACTCGTCCATCGCTAACTATGGCTACACCTTC,CASSYSSIANYGYTF
TRBJ1-4,-,TRBD1,TRBV5-4,TGTGCCAGCAGCTTGACAGGGGAGGGGGAAAAACTGTTTTTT,CASSLTGEGEKLFF
TRBJ1-2,-,-,TRBV20-1,TGCAGTGCGCTAAGCTATGGCTACACCTTC,CSALSYGYTF
TRBJ2-7,-,-,TRBV18,TGTGCCAGCTCACCAGCAGGCTCGAGCTCCTACGAGCAGTACTTC,CASSPAGSSSYEQYF
TRBJ1-4,-,-,TRBV11-2,TGTGCCAGCAGCTCGATCAGGGTTTCGGAAAAACTGTTTTTT,CASSSIRVSEKLFF
TRBJ2-2,-,TRBD2,TRBV7-6,TGTGCCAGCAGCAAGGGGACTAGCGGGAACACCGGGGAGCTGTTTTTT,CASSKGTSGNTGELFF
TRBJ2-3,-,TRBD1,TRBV27,TGTGCCAGCAGTTTGGGACAGGGGGAATTAGATACGCAGTATTTT,CASSLGQGELDTQYF
TRBJ1-1,-,-,TRBV10-3,TGTGCCATCAGTGAGAGGGGTGCGGACACTGAAGCTTTCTTT,CAISERGADTEAFF
TRBJ1-1,-,-,TRBV7-8,TGTGCCAGCAGCTTTAACCGTAGGATGAACACTGAAGCTTTCTTT,CASSFNRRMNTEAFF
TRBJ2-2,-,TRBD1,TRBV2,TGTGCCAGCAGGGGACAGCACACCGGGGAGCTGTTTTTT,CASRGQHTGELFF
TRBJ2-2,-,-,TRBV10-3,TGTGCCATCAGAGCGGGCGCGAACACCGGGGAGCTGTTTTTT,CAIRAGANTGELFF
TRBJ2-3,once,-,TRBV7-9,TGTGCCAGCAGCTTGCCCCAGGTAGATACGCAGTATTTT,CASSLPQVDTQYF
TRBJ2-7,-,-,TRBV2,TGTGCCAGCAGACTCGGGGGAGCGGCGGGAGAGCAGTACTTC,CASRLGGAAGEQYF
TRBJ2-7,once,TRBD2,TRBV4-1,TGCGCCAGCAGCCTACTAGCGGGGCACGGTCGGTACTTC,CASSLLAGHGRYF
TRBJ2-2,once,-,TRBV28,TGTGCCAGCAGTCTCAGTGCCGGGGAGCTGTTTTTT,CASSLSAGELFF
TRBJ2-4,-,-,TRBV5-4,TGTGCCAGCAGCTCTATAGGGCCCTCTAACATTCAGTACTTC,CASSSIGPSNIQYF
TRBJ2-5,-,TRBD2,TRBV7-2,TGTGCCAGCAGCTCTCCTAGCGGGAGGGTTGGGGAGACCCAGTACTTC,CASSSPSGRVGETQYF
TRBJ2-7,few,-,TRBV5-1,TGCGCCAGCAGAGGGGGACAAACCTACGAGCAGTACTTC,CASRGGQTYEQYF
TRBJ1-5,few,-,TRBV7-8,TGTGCCAGCAGCCGGACGTTGGGGAATCAGCCCCAGCATTTT,CASSRTLGNQPQHF
TRBJ1-1,-,TRBD1,TRBV4-1,TGCGCCAGCAGCCTTGCAAGGGGACAGAAGAACACTGAAGCTTTCTTT,CASSLARGQKNTEAFF
TRBJ1-2,once,-,TRBV2,TGTGCCAGCAGTACAGGGCCTAACTATGGCTACACCTTC,CASSTGPNYGYTF
TRBJ1-2,-,-,TRBV29-1,TGCAGCGTTGGGGGCAGGGAAGACTATGGCTACACCTTC,CSVGGREDYGYTF
TRBJ1-3,-,-,TRBV13,TGTGCCAGCAGCCCGCTCCGTTTCGACACCATATATTTT,CASSPLRFDTIYF
TRBJ2-7,-,TRBD1,TRBV10-3,TGTGCCATCAGTGAGTCGGGGGACAGTTCTTACGAGCAGTACTTC,CAISESGDSSYEQYF